This T cell receptor beta chain was sequenced during a study of blood T cell repertoires in COVID-19. This CDR3 contains 14 residues. The V gene end was trimmed by 4 bases and the J gene end by 3 bases; junction bases not matched to a gene: 3. Germline assignment: CDR1 KGHSH and CDR2 LQKENI. TCRdb keeps only in-frame clones here, not all; method: immunoSEQ multiplex PCR. The top ten hold about 2.1% of the sample, which has approximately 260,000 clones, around 89% seen once. The source material was peripheral blood. The rearrangement links TRBV18 to TRBJ1-3; TRBD1 matches 7 bases. The origin of this receptor is a woman aged 60-70 years with COVID-19, enrolled during active disease. CDR3 loop: CASSQQGSGNTIYF. CDR3 DNA sequence: TGTGCCAGCTCACAACAGGGGAGTGGAAACACCATATATTTT. Based on the CDR3 plus reference TRBV18 and TRBJ1-3, the full variable domain is NAGVMQNPRHLVRRRGQEARLRCSPMKGHSHVYWYRQLPEEGLKFMVYLQKENIIDESGMPKERFSAEFPKEGPSILRIQQVVRGDSAAYFCASSQQGSGNTIYFGEGSWLTVV.